This entry is about one T cell receptor (beta chain). What it binds is not known. This specimen belongs to a study of post-analysis software for immune sequencing data. cDNA libraries for TCR beta contained unique molecular identifiers. TCRdb independently ran MiXCR on the PCR reads; one entry per CDR3 protein. The sample carries 650,000 to 850,000 distinct CDR3 sequences, roughly 46% recorded once. Findings and caveats of the study: Normalized Chao1 diversity was significantly reduced in patients versus controls. When patients were compared with controls, a handful of TRBV segments were more frequent, TRBV5-6, TRBV5-1 and TRBV20-1 among them.

The CDR3 consists of 13 residues. In germline, CDR1 is SGHTA, CDR2 FQGTGA. The trim removed 4 bases at V and 5 bases at J, leaving 4 bases unmatched. V and J are TRBV7-3 and TRBJ1-1; 7 nucleotides match TRBD1. The specimen sequenced was blood. This sequence originates from a girl aged 5 to 17 with multiple sclerosis. The CDR3 spells CASSSDRVTEAFF. CDR3 nucleotide sequence: TGTGCCAGCAGCTCAGACAGGGTGACTGAAGCTTTCTTT.